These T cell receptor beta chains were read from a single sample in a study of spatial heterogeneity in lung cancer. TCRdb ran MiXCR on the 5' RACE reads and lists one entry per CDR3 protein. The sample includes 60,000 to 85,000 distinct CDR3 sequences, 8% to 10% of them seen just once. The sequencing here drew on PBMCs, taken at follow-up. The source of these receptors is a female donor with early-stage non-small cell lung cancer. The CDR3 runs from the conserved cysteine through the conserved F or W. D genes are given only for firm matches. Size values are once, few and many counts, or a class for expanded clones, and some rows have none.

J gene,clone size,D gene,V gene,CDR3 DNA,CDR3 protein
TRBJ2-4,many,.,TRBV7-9,TGTGCCAGCAGCTTCGGGGGCTCCAAAAACATTCAGTACTTC,CASSFGGSKNIQYF
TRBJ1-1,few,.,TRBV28,TGTGCCAGCAGTTGGGTTCAGTCGAACACTGAAGCTTTCTTT,CASSWVQSNTEAFF
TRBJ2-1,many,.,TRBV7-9,TGTGCCAGCAGCTTCAGCACCGGGGCCAATGAGCAGTTCTTC,CASSFSTGANEQFF
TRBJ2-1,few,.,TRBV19,TGTGCCAGTAGTATTCAGGCTAGCGTCAATGAGCAGTTCTTC,CASSIQASVNEQFF
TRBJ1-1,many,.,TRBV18,TGTGCCAGCTCACCATCTGGGTTGAACACTGAAGCTTTCTTT,CASSPSGLNTEAFF
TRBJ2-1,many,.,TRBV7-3,TGTGCCAGCAGCCCAACCTCCAGCGGATTTCTCAATGAGCAGTTCTTC,CASSPTSSGFLNEQFF
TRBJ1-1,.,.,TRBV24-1,TGTGCCACCAGTGAGGGGGACACTGAAGCTTTCTTT,CATSEGDTEAFF
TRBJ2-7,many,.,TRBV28,TGTGCCAGCAGTTTAGACTTAAAGGGGCCCTACGAGCAGTACTTC,CASSLDLKGPYEQYF
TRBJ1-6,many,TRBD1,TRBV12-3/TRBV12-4,TGTGCCAGCAGCGCCCTACAGGGGAATTCACCCCTCCACTTT,CASSALQGNSPLHF
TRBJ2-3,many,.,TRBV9,TGTGCCAGCAGCGGGACTTCTGCGGGAGATACGCAGTATTTT,CASSGTSAGDTQYF
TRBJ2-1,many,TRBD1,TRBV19,TGTGCCAGTAGTGCCCGGACAGGGAGGAATGAGCAGTTCTTC,CASSARTGRNEQFF